Given below is one TCR beta chain in context. The data originate from a study of blood T cell repertoires in COVID-19. About the research overall: Italy, Spain and the United States were the sources of the convalescent and acute COVID-19 samples. T cells, B-cell-depleted T cells, or PBMCs provided the cDNA or gDNA that served as material.

This CDR3 spans 17 amino acids. J was trimmed by 5 bases and V by 1 base; bases with no gene match: 7. The V gene's germline CDR1 is SGHAT and CDR2 FQNNGV. In the source study's methods: Amplified reference gene primers provided the basis for estimating nucleated cell counts. The method was immunoSEQ multiplex PCR; TCRdb's version includes in-frame clones alone and lacks a portion of them. The V and J calls and clone size are taken from that table; D and trimming were inferred from the DNA. The sample lists about 290,000 clones; around 81% were seen once. Sequencing was carried out using peripheral blood. The V gene is TRBV11-2, the J gene TRBJ2-5; 13 bases match TRBD2. This clonotype was sampled from a woman between 50 and 59 years old with active or convalescent COVID-19. Here the CDR3 reads CASSLVSGLAGAETQYF. CDR3 coding DNA: TGTGCCAGCAGCTTAGTATCCGGACTAGCGGGAGCTGAGACCCAGTACTTC.